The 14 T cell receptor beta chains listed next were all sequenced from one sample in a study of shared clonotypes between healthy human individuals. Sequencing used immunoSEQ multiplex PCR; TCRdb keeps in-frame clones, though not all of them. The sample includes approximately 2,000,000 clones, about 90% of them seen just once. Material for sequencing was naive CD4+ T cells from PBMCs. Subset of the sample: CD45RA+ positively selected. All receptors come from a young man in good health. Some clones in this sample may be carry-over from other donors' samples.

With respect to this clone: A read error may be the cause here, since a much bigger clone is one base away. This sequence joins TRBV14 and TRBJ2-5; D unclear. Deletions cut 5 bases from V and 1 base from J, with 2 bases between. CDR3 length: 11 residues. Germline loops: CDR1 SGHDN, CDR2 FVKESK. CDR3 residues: CASSAQETQYF. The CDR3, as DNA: TGTGCCAGCAGCGCCCAAGAGACCCAGTACTTC.

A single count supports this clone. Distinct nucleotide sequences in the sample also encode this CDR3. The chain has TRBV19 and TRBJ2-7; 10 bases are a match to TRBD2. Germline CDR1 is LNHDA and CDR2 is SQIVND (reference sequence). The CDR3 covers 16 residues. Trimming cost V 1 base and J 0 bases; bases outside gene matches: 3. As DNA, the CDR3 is TGTGCCAGTAGTATAGGGACTAGCGGAAGCTCCTACGAGCAGTACTTC. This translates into CASSIGTSGSSYEQYF.

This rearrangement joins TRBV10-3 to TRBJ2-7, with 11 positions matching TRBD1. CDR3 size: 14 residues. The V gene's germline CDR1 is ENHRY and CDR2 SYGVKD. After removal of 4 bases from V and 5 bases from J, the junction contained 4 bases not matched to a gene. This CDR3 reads CAISAGQGADEQYF. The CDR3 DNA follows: TGTGCCATCAGTGCTGGACAGGGGGCGGACGAGCAGTACTTC.

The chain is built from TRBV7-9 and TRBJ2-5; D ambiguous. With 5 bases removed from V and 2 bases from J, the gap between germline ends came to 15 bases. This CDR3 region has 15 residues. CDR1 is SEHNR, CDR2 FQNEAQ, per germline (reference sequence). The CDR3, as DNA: TGTGCCAGCAGCCCCAGGCGACCCCGTCAAGAGACCCAGTACTTC. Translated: CASSPRRPRQETQYF.

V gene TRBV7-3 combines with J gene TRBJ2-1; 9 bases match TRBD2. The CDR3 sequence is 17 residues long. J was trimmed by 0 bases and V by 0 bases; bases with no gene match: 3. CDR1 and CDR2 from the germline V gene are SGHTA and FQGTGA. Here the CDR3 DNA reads TGTGCCAGCAGCTTAACTAGCGGGAGCCCCTCCTACAATGAGCAGTTCTTC. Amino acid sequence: CASSLTSGSPSYNEQFF. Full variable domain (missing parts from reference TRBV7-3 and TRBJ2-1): GAGVSQTPSNKVTEKGKYVELRCDPISGHTALYWYRQSLGQGPEFLIYFQGTGAADDSGLPNDRFFAVRPEGSVSTLKIQRTERGDSAVYLCASSLTSGSPSYNEQFFGPGTRLTVL.

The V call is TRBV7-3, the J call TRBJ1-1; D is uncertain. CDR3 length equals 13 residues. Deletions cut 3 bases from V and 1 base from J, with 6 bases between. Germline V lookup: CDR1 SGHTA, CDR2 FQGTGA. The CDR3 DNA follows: TGTGCCAGCAGCTTTATTAAGAACACTGAAGCTTTCTTT. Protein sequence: CASSFIKNTEAFF. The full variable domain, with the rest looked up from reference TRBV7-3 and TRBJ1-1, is GAGVSQTPSNKVTEKGKYVELRCDPISGHTALYWYRQSLGQGPEFLIYFQGTGAADDSGLPNDRFFAVRPEGSVSTLKIQRTERGDSAVYLCASSFIKNTEAFFGQGTRLTVV.

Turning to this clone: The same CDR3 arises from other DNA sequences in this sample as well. CDR3 sequence (DNA): TGTGCCAGCAGTTACTCGGGGGCGGGGGAGACCCAGTACTTC. Protein sequence: CASSYSGAGETQYF. The genes are TRBV6-5 and TRBJ2-5, with D perhaps matching TRBD1 or TRBD2 (6 bases each). V shed 0 bases and J shed 5 bases, with 10 bases lying between them. CDR1 MNHEY and CDR2 SVGAGI come from the germline V gene. The CDR3 runs to 14 residues.

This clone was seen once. CDR3 sequence: CASSEIQENYYEQYF. Written as DNA, the CDR3 is TGTGCCAGCAGTGAGATACAGGAGAACTACTACGAGCAGTACTTC. V usage is TRBV6-1 and J usage is TRBJ2-7, with D possibly being TRBD1 (5 bases). V dropped 3 bases and J dropped 3 bases, with 15 bases sitting between them. The CDR3 covers 15 residues. CDR1 is MNHNS and CDR2 is SASEGT in the germline V gene.

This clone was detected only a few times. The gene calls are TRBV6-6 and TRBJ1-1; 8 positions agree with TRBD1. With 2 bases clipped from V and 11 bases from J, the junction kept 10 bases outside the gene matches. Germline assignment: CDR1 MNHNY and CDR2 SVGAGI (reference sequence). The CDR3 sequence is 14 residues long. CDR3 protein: CASSYADRDDWAFF. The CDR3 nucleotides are TGTGCCAGCAGTTACGCGGACAGGGATGACTGGGCTTTCTTT.

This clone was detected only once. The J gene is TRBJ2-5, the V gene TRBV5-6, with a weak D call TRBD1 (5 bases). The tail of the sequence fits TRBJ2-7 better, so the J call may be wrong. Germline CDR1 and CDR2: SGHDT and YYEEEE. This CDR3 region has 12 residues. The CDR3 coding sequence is TGTGCCAGCAGCCGGGCAGGGAACGAGCAGTACTTC. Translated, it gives CASSRAGNEQYF.

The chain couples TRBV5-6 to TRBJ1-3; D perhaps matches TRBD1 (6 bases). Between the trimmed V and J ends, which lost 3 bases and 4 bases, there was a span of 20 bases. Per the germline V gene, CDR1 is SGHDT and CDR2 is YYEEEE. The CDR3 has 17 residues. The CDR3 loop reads CASSSPRTTGLGNTIYF. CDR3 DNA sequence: TGTGCCAGCAGCTCACCCCGCACGACAGGTCTGGGAAACACCATATATTTT.

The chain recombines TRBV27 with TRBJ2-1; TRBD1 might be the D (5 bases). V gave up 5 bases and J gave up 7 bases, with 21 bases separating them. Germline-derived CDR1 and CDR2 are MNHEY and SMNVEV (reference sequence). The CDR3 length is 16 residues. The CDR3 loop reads CASSTPLYGAGNEQFF. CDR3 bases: TGTGCCAGCAGTACCCCCTTGTATGGGGCAGGGAATGAGCAGTTCTTC.

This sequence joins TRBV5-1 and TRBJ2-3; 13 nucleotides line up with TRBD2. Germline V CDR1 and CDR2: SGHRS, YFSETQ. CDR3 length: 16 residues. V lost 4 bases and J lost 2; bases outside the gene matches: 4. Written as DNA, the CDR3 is TGCGCCAGCAGCATCGGACTAGCGGGGGCCACAGATACGCAGTATTTT. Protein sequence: CASSIGLAGATDTQYF. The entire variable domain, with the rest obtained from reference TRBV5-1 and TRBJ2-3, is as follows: KAGVTQTPRYLIKTRGQQVTLSCSPISGHRSVSWYQQTPGQGLQFLFEYFSETQRNKGNFPGRFSGRQFSNSRSEMNVSTLELGDSALYLCASSIGLAGATDTQYFGPGTRLTVL.

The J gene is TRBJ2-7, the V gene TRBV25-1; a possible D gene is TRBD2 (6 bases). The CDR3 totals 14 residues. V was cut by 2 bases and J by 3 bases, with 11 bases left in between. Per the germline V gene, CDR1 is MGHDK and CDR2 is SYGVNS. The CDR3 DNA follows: TGTGCCAGCAGTGAAGGAGGGCCGGACTACGAGCAGTACTTC. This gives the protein CASSEGGPDYEQYF.